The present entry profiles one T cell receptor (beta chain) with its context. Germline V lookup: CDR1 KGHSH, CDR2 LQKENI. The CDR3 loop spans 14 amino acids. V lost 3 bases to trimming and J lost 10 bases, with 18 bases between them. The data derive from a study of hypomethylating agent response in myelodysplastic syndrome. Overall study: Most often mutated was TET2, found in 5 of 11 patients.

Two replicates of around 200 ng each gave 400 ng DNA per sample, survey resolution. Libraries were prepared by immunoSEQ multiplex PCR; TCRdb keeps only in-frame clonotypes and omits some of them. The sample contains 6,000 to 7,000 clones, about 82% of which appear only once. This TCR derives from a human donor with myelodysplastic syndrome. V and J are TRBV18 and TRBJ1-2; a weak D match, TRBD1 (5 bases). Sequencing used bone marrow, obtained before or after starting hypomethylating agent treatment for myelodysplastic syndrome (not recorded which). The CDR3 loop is CASSPPLQGRDYTF. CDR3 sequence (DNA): TGTGCCAGCTCACCGCCATTGCAGGGTAGGGACTACACCTTC.